This TCR beta chain was observed in a study of breast tumors, draining lymph nodes, adjacent tissues (dated by TCRdb to 2016 to 2017). General notes on the study: Breast cancer patients provided tumor, adjacent nontumor tissue and axillary lymph nodes, and the study compared the TCR beta repertoires across these three sources. In human breast cancer, the study set out to assess how tumor, surrounding tissue and draining lymph node repertoires relate to one another and whether T cells might be exchanged between them. Findings and caveats that apply to the study as a whole: The data were judged consistent with most tumor T cells deriving from the lymph node and then expanding within tumor tissue. The conclusion that tumor T cells originate in lymph nodes was presented as consistent with a hypothesis rather than as directly demonstrated. Tumor T-cell repertoires showed less diversity than lymph node repertoires and more diversity than nontumor tissue repertoires, and tumor T-cell repertoires showed preferential V and J gene usage. The similarity between tumor and nontumor tissue repertoires was significantly greater in luminal-like breast cancer than in basal-like breast cancer.

For CDR1 and CDR2, the germline V gene lists KGHSH and LQKENI. CDR3 length: 14 amino acids, cysteine to phenylalanine. Only the CDR3 region is kept as DNA, spanning 42 bases read in frame from base 1. Germline trimming: 5 bases from V, 2 bases from J; junction bases outside gene matches: 6. This clonotype was detected many times. Its antigen remains undetermined. Nothing much larger sits one base from this clone, and base qualities are not available. The data were produced on an Illumina HiSeq 2000. TCR beta chain libraries were generated by multiplex PCR amplification. The amplified TCR beta chain products were analyzed by high-throughput sequencing. TCRdb trimmed public reads at Q25 via fastp, called clones via MiXCR and kept in-frame beta chains. All rows with the same CDR3 protein become a single entry with the most common DNA and genes. The sample data list around 130,000 distinct CDR3 sequences, and about 33% of these were observed just once. The leading ten clones occupy 2.3% of the sample.

Lymph node samples came from the axillary draining lymph nodes of breast cancer patients. Material for sequencing was axillary lymph node tissue. The source is a female donor with breast cancer. Some clones in this sample may be carry-over from other donors' samples. In this chain, TRBV18 is recombined with TRBJ2-7; TRBD1 matches 7 bases in the middle. The DNA sequence is as follows: TGTGCCAGCTCATCCCGACAGGGAGCCTACGAGCAGTACTTC. Its coded protein is CASSSRQGAYEQYF. With the rest looked up from the reference TRBV18 and TRBJ2-7 genes rather than sequenced, the full variable domain is NAGVMQNPRHLVRRRGQEARLRCSPMKGHSHVYWYRQLPEEGLKFMVYLQKENIIDESGMPKERFSAEFPKEGPSILRIQQVVRGDSAAYFCASSSRQGAYEQYFGPGTRLTVT.